This T cell receptor (beta chain) is from a study of vaccination effects on CD4 cells after COVID-19. Study summary: Cultures of approximately 2.1 million PBMC per well contained around 11 IU/ml IL-2 plus 10 ug/ml peptides. Study observations and caveats: At late timepoints after vaccination, vaccine- and infection-induced clones shrank markedly.

Measured with immunoSEQ multiplex PCR; TCRdb has only the in-frame clones, and not every one. The sample shows 65,000 to 80,000 clones, around 77% of them seen only once. Following a roughly 9-day culture, CD4+ T cells were purified. Half-medium changes using IL-2 medium occurred on days 3 and 7. Regarding this clone: Its antigen is undetermined.

The CDR3 consists of 16 residues. Trimming took off 1 base at V and 6 bases at J, with 16 bases between the two ends. The V gene's germline CDR1 is SGHAT and CDR2 FQNNGV. This TCR came from a human donor who received a COVID-19 vaccine. Sequences were derived from CD4+ T cells from PBMCs cultured without peptide, sampled before COVID-19 vaccination. The rearrangement links TRBV11-2 to TRBJ1-5; TRBD1 is a possible D gene (5 bases). CDR3 sequence (DNA): TGTGCCAGCAGCTTAGGGTCAGGGAGTTACGGTCAGCCCCAGCATTTT. It specifies CASSLGSGSYGQPQHF. The variable domain in full, with the rest retrieved from reference TRBV11-2 and TRBJ1-5, is EAGVAQSPRYKIIEKRQSVAFWCNPISGHATLYWYQQILGQGPKLLIQFQNNGVVDDSQLPKDRFSAERLKGVDSTLKIQPAKLEDSAVYLCASSLGSGSYGQPQHFGDGTRLSIL.